The clone carrying this T cell receptor (beta chain) was seen a handful of times. Preparation of the TCRbeta library was carried out with unique molecular identifiers. TCRdb recomputed calls from the PCR reads with MiXCR, one row per CDR3 protein. Among about 500,000 distinct CDR3 sequences listed, less than 35% were seen once. This sample is drawn from a study of T-cell reconstitution after alpha-beta-depleted transplantation in children. The V gene lost 0 bases and the J gene lost 5 bases, with 12 bases spanning the gap. Germline CDR1 and CDR2: SGHRS and YFSETQ. The CDR3 runs to 15 residues. The starting material was PBMCs from the stem cell graft donor, obtained from the stem cell graft. The sequence came from a human donor who donated a stem cell graft to a child with aplastic anemia. The gene calls are TRBV5-1 and TRBJ1-5; D not resolved. CDR3 nucleotides: TGCGCCAGCAGCTTGGAGGACGGGAGCTATCAGCCCCAGCATTTT. It specifies CASSLEDGSYQPQHF. Combining the CDR3 with reference TRBV5-1 and TRBJ1-5 gives the whole variable domain KAGVTQTPRYLIKTRGQQVTLSCSPISGHRSVSWYQQTPGQGLQFLFEYFSETQRNKGNFPGRFSGRQFSNSRSEMNVSTLELGDSALYLCASSLEDGSYQPQHFGDGTRLSIL.